Following are 14 T cell receptor beta chains from one sample sequenced in a study of cytomegalovirus exposure and HLA in healthy donors. Produced via immunoSEQ multiplex PCR; TCRdb's table is partial and in-frame only. The repertoire has some 190,000 clones, approximately 86% of them found once; the top ten carry approximately 7%. The material sequenced was PBMCs. These TCRs come from a man aged 30-40 years in good health and CMV-seropositive.

This clone showed up just once. The chain carries TRBV7-2 and TRBJ2-5; TRBD1 or TRBD2 may be the D gene (5 bases each). Germline CDR1 reads SGHTA; CDR2 reads FQGNSA. The ends were cut back, 3 bases at V and 4 bases at J, with 18 bases in the middle. The CDR3 contains 16 residues. The CDR3 DNA follows: TGTGCCAGCAGCTTTCGAATACGGGACCCTGGAGAGACCCAGTACTTC. It translates to CASSFRIRDPGETQYF. The complete variable domain, with remaining parts taken from reference TRBV7-2 and TRBJ2-5, reads GAGVSQSPSNKVTEKGKDVELRCDPISGHTALYWYRQSLGQGLEFLIYFQGNSAPDKSGLPSDRFSAERTGGSVSTLTIQRTQQEDSAVYLCASSFRIRDPGETQYFGPGTRLLVL.

The CDR3 region has the DNA TGTGCCAGCAGCTCGACAGGGGGCTATGGCTACACCTTC. It yields the protein CASSSTGGYGYTF. The V call is TRBV7-9, the J call TRBJ1-2; TRBD1 matches at 9 bases. Germline V gene sequence: CDR1 SEHNR, CDR2 FQNEAQ (reference sequence). The CDR3 length is 13 residues. Unmatched junction bases numbered 1, after V lost 4 bases and J lost 4 bases. Full variable domain (rest looked up from reference TRBV7-9 and TRBJ1-2): DTGVSQNPRHKITKRGQNVTFRCDPISEHNRLYWYRQTLGQGPEFLTYFQNEAQLEKSRLLSDRFSAERPKGSFSTLEIQRTEQGDSAMYLCASSSTGGYGYTFGSGTRLTVV.

V is TRBV6-1 and J is TRBJ2-5, with TRBD1 identical over 9 bases. The J segment lost 4 bases and the V segment lost 8 bases, leaving 11 bases of the junction unmatched. There are 15 residues in the CDR3. Looked up from germline, CDR1 is MNHNS and CDR2 is SASEGT. The CDR3 nucleotides read TGTGCCAGCCGACAGCTTACAGGGGGCCGAGAGACCCAGTACTTC. This translates into CASRQLTGGRETQYF.

J is TRBJ1-2 and V is TRBV6-5; 9 nucleotides agree with TRBD1. The CDR3 spans 13 residues. CDR1 and CDR2 from the germline V gene are MNHEY and SVGAGI. V shed 6 bases, J shed 7 bases, and the junction held 6 bases outside the gene matches. For the CDR3, the DNA is TGTGCCAGCAGGACCGGGACAGGGTTTGGCTACACCTTC. It codes for CASRTGTGFGYTF.

The chain couples TRBV15 to TRBJ2-7; no reliable D call. Germline V gene data show CDR1 as LNHNV and CDR2 as YYDKDF (reference sequence). The CDR3 is 12 amino acids. V was cut by 3 bases and J by 1 base, with 4 bases left in between. The CDR3 DNA sequence: TGTGCCACCAGCAGGGGATCCTACGAGCAGTACTTC. It translates to CATSRGSYEQYF.

V usage is TRBV7-2 and J usage is TRBJ1-6; no reliable D call. The CDR3 runs to 14 residues. The V gene lost 5 bases and the J gene lost 11 bases, with 16 bases spanning the gap. CDR1 and CDR2 (germline): SGHTA, FQGNSA. CDR3 coding DNA: TGTGCCAGCAGCCCGGACCCTTCCAAGGCACCCCTCCACTTT. Translating gives CASSPDPSKAPLHF.

This chain uses TRBV18 with TRBJ1-1; the D gene is possibly TRBD1 (5 bases). V was clipped by 6 bases and J by 3 bases, with 14 bases between them. CDR3 size: 14 residues. Germline V gene sequence: CDR1 KGHSH, CDR2 LQKENI. The CDR3 nucleotides are TGTGCCAGCTCTTACGACAGAGGGGACACTGAAGCTTTCTTT. It yields the protein CASSYDRGDTEAFF.

In the case of this clone: This CDR3 is also generated by other DNA sequences in the sample. This sequence joins TRBV7-9 and TRBJ2-7, with a possible D match to TRBD1 (5 bases). V was cut by 3 bases and J by 3 bases, with 6 bases left in between. Per the germline V gene, CDR1 is SEHNR and CDR2 is FQNEAQ (reference sequence). This CDR3 contains 12 residues. CDR3 sequence (DNA): TGTGCCAGCAGCTTCGACAGCTACGAGCAGTACTTC. Translation gives CASSFDSYEQYF.

The chain combines TRBV7-9 with TRBJ1-5; D is perhaps TRBD1 (5 bases). From germline, CDR1 is SEHNR and CDR2 FQNEAQ (reference sequence). CDR3 size: 13 residues. The V gene lost 5 bases and the J gene lost 9 bases, with 14 bases spanning the gap. As DNA, the CDR3 is TGTGCCAGCAGCCTATCCGGCGGGGCGCCCCAGCATTTT. Its translation is CASSLSGGAPQHF.

The V call is TRBV7-6, the J call TRBJ2-5, with D possibly being TRBD2 (7 bases). The V end lost 5 bases, the J end lost 5 bases, and 12 bases lay between the germline ends. Germline values: CDR1 SGHVS, CDR2 FNYEAQ. This CDR3 has 13 amino acids. The DNA of the CDR3 is TGTGCCAGCAGCAGGGAGGGGGATGAGACCCAGTACTTC. Protein product: CASSREGDETQYF. Full variable domain (remainder filled in from reference TRBV7-6 and TRBJ2-5): GAGVSQSPRYKVTKRGQDVALRCDPISGHVSLYWYRQALGQGPEFLTYFNYEAQQDKSGLPNDRFSAERPEGSISTLTIQRTEQRDSAMYRCASSREGDETQYFGPGTRLLVL.

The V and J genes are TRBV19 and TRBJ1-5; the D gene is possibly TRBD1 (6 bases). CDR1 is LNHDA and CDR2 is SQIVND in the germline V gene (reference sequence). The CDR3 runs to 15 residues. Trimming cost V 4 bases and J 9 bases, with 19 bases left between them. CDR3: CASSTRTVPILPQHF. In DNA form, the CDR3 reads TGTGCCAGTAGTACCAGGACAGTCCCGATCTTGCCCCAGCATTTT.

The chain uses TRBV7-9 and TRBJ1-2, with 7 bases lining up with TRBD1. The germline CDR1 and CDR2 sequences are SEHNR and FQNEAQ (reference sequence). CDR3 length equals 14 residues. Trimming took 0 bases from V and 8 from J; bases not matched to a gene: 6. CDR3 protein: CASSLAATGNGYTF. The DNA for the CDR3 is TGTGCCAGCAGCTTAGCGGCGACAGGGAACGGCTACACCTTC.

This rearrangement joins TRBV2 to TRBJ1-4, with D maybe TRBD1 (5 bases). Germline CDR1 reads SNHLY; CDR2 reads FYNNEI. Trimming took off 1 base at V and 6 bases at J, with 12 bases between the two ends. The CDR3 is made up of 15 amino acids. The CDR3 protein is CASSEEGTRDEKLFF. CDR3 in DNA: TGTGCCAGCAGTGAAGAAGGGACTAGAGATGAAAAACTGTTTTTT.

In this sample, this clone turned up a few times. V is TRBV18 and J is TRBJ1-2, with D maybe TRBD1 (5 bases). The germline V and J ends were trimmed by 1 base and 5 bases, with 17 bases remaining between them. The CDR3 contains 16 residues. Germline CDR1 KGHSH, CDR2 LQKENI. The CDR3 protein is CASSPRQEGSLYGYTF. CDR3 bases: TGTGCCAGCTCACCACGGCAGGAGGGGTCCCTATATGGCTACACCTTC.